The next 30 T cell receptor beta chains were all read from a single sample in a study of T-cell reconstitution after alpha-beta-depleted transplantation in children. It was with unique molecular identifiers that the TCRbeta library was prepared. MiXCR, applied by TCRdb to the PCR reads, yields one record per CDR3 protein. The sample includes roughly 170,000 distinct CDR3 sequences, more than 6.5% of them seen just once. Sequenced here: PBMCs from the stem cell graft donor, sampled from the stem cell graft. The origin of the receptors is a human donor who donated a stem cell graft to a child with Wiskott-Aldrich syndrome.

This clonotype was counted ten times or more. This chain connects TRBV7-9 to TRBJ1-4; possibly TRBD1 for D (5 bases). Germline CDR1 SEHNR, CDR2 FQNEAQ (reference sequence). Between the trimmed V and J ends, which lost 1 base and 13 bases, there was a span of 10 bases. The length of the CDR3 is 12 residues. The CDR3 DNA reads as TGTGCCAGCAGCTTAGTGCAGGGTGGACTGTTTTTT. As protein: CASSLVQGGLFF.

There are a few counts of this clonotype. The genes are TRBV5-1 and TRBJ2-7, with D possibly matching TRBD2 (6 bases). CDR3 size: 15 residues. Per the germline V gene, CDR1 is SGHRS and CDR2 is YFSETQ. V lost 2 bases and J 0 bases, leaving 12 bases between the germline ends. In DNA form, the CDR3 reads TGCGCCAGCAGCTTCCGGGACTTGAACTCCTACGAGCAGTACTTC. As protein: CASSFRDLNSYEQYF.

This clonotype was detected many times. The chain employs TRBV12-3 or TRBV12-4 and TRBJ2-1, with no clear D. The CDR3 is 16 amino acids. With 0 bases removed from V and 5 bases from J, the gap between germline ends came to 14 bases. CDR3 residues: CASSLAAPRKNNEQFF. The CDR3 DNA reads as TGTGCCAGCAGTTTAGCCGCGCCCCGAAAGAACAATGAGCAGTTCTTC.

This clonotype came up many times. The V call is TRBV29-1, the J call TRBJ1-1; 8 bases are shared with TRBD1. Trimming at V came to 6 bases and at J to 2 bases, leaving 5 bases not matched to a gene. CDR1 is SQVTM, CDR2 ANQGSEA, per germline. This CDR3 contains 13 residues. CDR3 loop: CSVGTGRNTEAFF. For the CDR3, the DNA is TGCAGCGTAGGGACAGGTCGTAACACTGAAGCTTTCTTT.

This clonotype has ten or more counts. The J gene is TRBJ2-3, the V gene TRBV18; TRBD2 matches 8 bases. V shed 1 base and J 1 base; nucleotides not matched to a gene: 4. The CDR3 contains 16 residues. Germline lookup yields CDR1 KGHSH and CDR2 LQKENI. CDR3 DNA: TGTGCCAGCTCACCACGAATTAGCGGGGGCACAGATACGCAGTATTTT. Amino acid sequence: CASSPRISGGTDTQYF.

Ten or more counts support this clonotype. The V call is TRBV6-1, the J call TRBJ2-4; 8 nucleotides line up with TRBD1. The germline CDR1 and CDR2 sequences are MNHNS and SASEGT. There are 13 residues in the CDR3. With V trimmed by 6 bases and J by 5 bases, 3 bases remained unmatched. CDR3 amino acids: CASRKQGENIQYF. The CDR3 coding sequence is TGTGCCAGCAGAAAACAGGGGGAAAACATTCAGTACTTC.

This clonotype was recorded many times. The chain has TRBV14 and TRBJ1-4, with 7 bases identical to TRBD1. The CDR3 has 15 residues. Germline-derived CDR1 and CDR2 are SGHDN and FVKESK. Trimming cost V 1 base and J 8 bases; bases outside gene matches: 7. CDR3 DNA: TGTGCCAGCAGCCAAGTGACAGGGATAGGCGAAAAACTGTTTTTT. It specifies CASSQVTGIGEKLFF.

This clonotype was observed at least ten times. The CDR3 coding sequence is TGTGCCAGCAGCCGACAGGGGTGGGCCTACGAGCAGTACTTC. Translated, it gives CASSRQGWAYEQYF. V and J are TRBV3-1 and TRBJ2-7; 8 bases are a match to TRBD1. Losses at the gene ends were 4 bases for V and 2 bases for J; bases not matched to a gene: 4. The CDR3 loop spans 14 amino acids. CDR1 LGHDT and CDR2 YNNKEL come from the germline V gene (reference sequence).

This clonotype turned up a few times. This chain connects TRBV6-5 to TRBJ1-6, with D uncertain. This CDR3 has 13 residues. Germline V lookup: CDR1 MNHEY, CDR2 SVGAGI. The V gene lost 0 bases and the J gene lost 10 bases, with 7 bases spanning the gap. DNA for the CDR3: TGTGCCAGCAGTTACTCTCAGGACTCACCCCTCCACTTT. Translating it yields CASSYSQDSPLHF.

This clonotype was counted ten times or more. The V call is TRBV12-3 or TRBV12-4, the J call TRBJ2-5; D gene uncertain. Trimming removed 3 bases at V and 2 bases at J, with 10 bases between. This CDR3 region has 14 residues. The CDR3 sequence: CASSLALGQETQYF. The CDR3 DNA is TGTGCCAGCAGTTTGGCTCTGGGGCAAGAGACCCAGTACTTC.

This clonotype has at least ten counts. The rearrangement joins TRBV6-1 to TRBJ2-2; no definite D call. The CDR3 has 13 residues. Trimming shortened V by 7 bases and J by 7 bases, and 13 bases separated the two germline ends. Germline CDR1 MNHNS, CDR2 SASEGT. In nucleotides, the CDR3 is TGTGCCAGCACCGACGTTTGGGACGGGGAGCTGTTTTTT. It encodes CASTDVWDGELFF.

This clonotype has a handful of counts. V is TRBV4-2 and J is TRBJ2-3; the match to TRBD2 covers 15 bases. The CDR3 sequence is 17 residues long. J lost 3 bases, V lost 5 bases, and 6 bases had no gene match. Germline-derived CDR1 and CDR2 are LGHNA and YNFKEQ. CDR3 DNA sequence: TGTGCCAGCAGCACGGCCGGGACTAGCGGGAGGACAGATACGCAGTATTTT. Its translation is CASSTAGTSGRTDTQYF.

This clonotype was detected many times. The chain employs TRBV28 and TRBJ2-3, with D perhaps being TRBD1 or TRBD2 (5 bases each). V gave up 7 bases and J gave up 0 bases, with 11 bases separating them. The CDR3 has 14 residues. CDR1 MDHEN and CDR2 SYDVKM come from the germline V gene. The CDR3 region is CASNRDGSTDTQYF. In nucleotides, the CDR3 is TGTGCCAGCAACCGGGACGGGAGCACAGATACGCAGTATTTT.

This clonotype was seen repeatedly, ten times or more. This chain joins TRBV5-1 and TRBJ2-7, with D possibly being TRBD2 (5 bases). Trimming took 4 bases from V and 0 from J, leaving 11 bases between them. The CDR3 is made up of 14 amino acids. Germline V gene sequence: CDR1 SGHRS, CDR2 YFSETQ. The CDR3 protein is CASSGDRDSYEQYF. The CDR3 DNA is TGCGCCAGCAGCGGAGACCGGGACTCCTACGAGCAGTACTTC.

This clonotype was recorded a few times. The chain combines TRBV21-1 with TRBJ2-5; the table gives TRBD1 as D, unverified against the DNA. TRBV21-1 is described as a pseudogene. The CDR3 sequence is 15 residues long. The CDR3 DNA is TGTGCCAGCAGCAAAGAAGGGGGGGATTTTGGGACCCAGTACTTC. Translating gives CASSKEGGDFGTQYF.

The sample holds many counts of this clonotype. The chain carries TRBV7-9 and TRBJ2-7; D ambiguous. In germline, CDR1 is SEHNR, CDR2 FQNEAQ (reference sequence). V lost 5 bases and J lost 1, with 9 bases in between. The CDR3 is made up of 13 amino acids. The CDR3 sequence: CASSTVRSYEQYF. CDR3 DNA: TGTGCCAGCAGCACCGTCCGTTCCTACGAGCAGTACTTC.

This clonotype was counted ten times or more. This chain links TRBV20-1 with TRBJ2-3; D is perhaps TRBD2 (6 bases). The V end lost 4 bases, the J end lost 6 bases, and 17 bases lay between the germline ends. Germline lookup yields CDR1 DFQATT and CDR2 SNEGSKA (reference sequence). This CDR3 region has 14 residues. The chain's CDR3 is CSAIGLNLDDTQYF. The CDR3 DNA is TGCAGTGCTATAGGACTAAATTTAGACGATACGCAGTATTTT.

This clonotype has ten or more counts. V gene TRBV2 combines with J gene TRBJ2-3; 11 bases are a match to TRBD2. Per germline, CDR1 SNHLY and CDR2 FYNNEI. V dropped 4 bases and J dropped 6; count of bases not matched to a gene: 3. The length of the CDR3 is 14 residues. The DNA for the CDR3 is TGTGCCAGCAGTGCCCTAGCGGGAGGTGATACGCAGTATTTT. Its protein is CASSALAGGDTQYF. Variable domain in full (rest from reference TRBV2 and TRBJ2-3): EPEVTQTPSHQVTQMGQEVILRCVPISNHLYFYWYRQILGQKVEFLVSFYNNEISEKSEIFDDQFSVERPDGSNFTLKIRSTKLEDSAMYFCASSALAGGDTQYFGPGTRLTVL.

This clonotype was detected ten times or more. The CDR3 spells CASSFESDLGELFF. CDR3 sequence (DNA): TGTGCCAGCAGTTTTGAGTCAGATCTCGGGGAGCTGTTTTTT. The rearrangement joins TRBV12-3 or TRBV12-4 to TRBJ2-2; no clear D gene. Trimming removed 3 bases at V and 7 bases at J, with 12 bases between. This CDR3 comprises 14 residues.

This clonotype was seen more than once but under ten times. The chain has TRBV5-1 and TRBJ1-4; D unclear. Germline-derived CDR1 and CDR2 are SGHRS and YFSETQ. The CDR3 sequence is 15 residues long. Trimming left V 3 bases short and J 0 bases short, with 9 bases between. CDR3 amino acids: CASSSRAATNEKLFF. The CDR3 nucleotides read TGCGCCAGCAGCTCCCGGGCTGCAACTAATGAAAAACTGTTTTTT.

This chain links TRBV5-5 with TRBJ2-7; 8 nucleotides match TRBD2. CDR1 and CDR2 (germline): SGHKS, YYEKEE (reference sequence). The V segment lost 3 bases and the J segment 2 bases; nucleotides outside the gene matches: 10. CDR3 size: 16 residues. CDR3 sequence: CASSSLSGGPTYEQYF. In nucleotides, the CDR3 is TGTGCCAGCAGCTCCCTCAGCGGGGGACCCACCTACGAGCAGTACTTC.

The rearrangement links TRBV4-2 to TRBJ2-1; weak D call: TRBD2 (6 bases). V lost 10 bases to trimming and J lost 8 bases, with 21 bases between them. Germline-derived CDR1 and CDR2 are LGHNA and YNFKEQ. The CDR3 has 14 amino acids. The DNA of the CDR3 is TGTGCCATGAGCCCCGGGAGCCCCTGCTATGAGCAGTTCTTC. Residues: CAMSPGSPCYEQFF.

This clonotype was seen many times. The chain links TRBV9 to TRBJ2-3; D is uncertain. Germline CDR1 SGDLS, CDR2 YYNGEE. The CDR3 spans 12 residues. V lost 0 bases and J lost 5, with 4 bases in between. The CDR3 DNA reads as TGTGCCAGCAGCGTAGGGGAAGATACGCAGTATTTT. It specifies CASSVGEDTQYF.

This clonotype was observed at least ten times. The chain employs TRBV24-1 and TRBJ2-2, with D perhaps given as TRBD1 or TRBD2 (5 bases each). In germline, CDR1 is KGHDR, CDR2 SFDVKD. CDR3 length: 14 amino acids. V lost 6 bases to trimming and J lost 4 bases, with 11 bases between them. The CDR3 is CATSRPGSTGELFF. The CDR3 bases are TGTGCCACCAGTAGGCCAGGGAGCACCGGGGAGCTGTTTTTT.

Ten or more counts support this clonotype. CDR3 residues: CASSYSRKAGGPTDTQYF. CDR3 DNA sequence: TGTGCCAGCAGTTACTCGAGGAAAGCGGGGGGGCCCACAGATACGCAGTATTTT. V usage is TRBV6-5 and J usage is TRBJ2-3; 10 bases align to TRBD2. This CDR3 has 18 residues. J gave up 2 bases and V 0 bases, and 8 bases lay outside the gene matches. In germline, CDR1 is MNHEY, CDR2 SVGAGI.

This chain connects TRBV6-1 to TRBJ1-5; D not certain. With 2 bases removed from V and 6 bases from J, the gap between germline ends came to 11 bases. Germline-derived CDR1 and CDR2 are MNHNS and SASEGT. CDR3 length: 14 amino acids. As DNA, the CDR3 is TGTGCCAGCAGTGAACTTGGGGAGGGTCAGCCCCAGCATTTT. Translating gives CASSELGEGQPQHF.

In this sample, this clonotype turned up a few times. The chain employs TRBV18 and TRBJ2-3, with 8 bases identical to TRBD2. The germline CDR1 and CDR2 sequences are KGHSH and LQKENI. The CDR3 totals 15 residues. J was trimmed by 2 bases and V by 2 bases; bases with no gene match: 3. The CDR3 loop reads CASSPAGGTTDTQYF. The DNA of the CDR3 is TGTGCCAGCTCACCAGCGGGAGGAACCACAGATACGCAGTATTTT.

The chain links TRBV11-2 to TRBJ1-5; TRBD1 might be the D (6 bases). The germline CDR1 and CDR2 sequences are SGHAT and FQNNGV. Trimming removed 0 bases at V and 7 bases at J, with 22 bases between. CDR3 length: 18 amino acids. CDR3 residues: CASSLDGRGVGVLQPQHF. In DNA, the CDR3 is TGTGCCAGCAGCTTAGATGGCAGGGGAGTTGGAGTATTACAGCCCCAGCATTTT.

This clonotype was detected many times. The chain carries TRBV5-5 and TRBJ2-7; 8 bases align to TRBD1. Per the germline V gene, CDR1 is SGHKS and CDR2 is YYEKEE (reference sequence). The CDR3 has 13 residues. V was clipped by 2 bases and J by 7 bases; unmatched bases: 5. CDR3 amino acids: CASSFGRGLEQYF. The CDR3 DNA sequence: TGTGCCAGCAGCTTCGGCAGGGGGCTTGAGCAGTACTTC.

This clonotype was detected ten times or more. The rearrangement links TRBV5-6 to TRBJ2-5; D remains unclear. CDR3 length: 14 residues. Germline CDR1 and CDR2: SGHDT and YYEEEE. V shed 4 bases and J shed 1 base, with 11 bases lying between them. In nucleotides, the CDR3 is TGTGCCAGCAGCCGTGGTTACAGCCAAGAGACCCAGTACTTC. It encodes CASSRGYSQETQYF.